The text below deals with one T cell receptor (beta chain). Its antigen is still unknown. Patients were excluded for uncontrolled infection, other autoimmune disease, pregnancy or lactation. TCR beta CDR3 sequences were amplified from RNA transcripts. Using the HTBI primer set, a first-round RT-PCR was run on the TCR CDR3. TCRdb processed the multiplex PCR reads anew with MiXCR; each CDR3 protein has one entry. The table lists approximately 620,000 distinct CDR3 sequences, roughly 16% of them singletons. The record originates from a study of T cells in Graves' hyperthyroidism and ophthalmopathy. Study-wide findings and caveats: Model-based prediction identified ophthalmopathy a median 6.5 months prior to its onset. Clonotypes that were expanded in thyroid above 0.001 mostly appeared in blood too. Ophthalmopathy stood apart from stable hyperthyroidism in a 13 V-J model.

The CDR3 has 15 residues. Between the trimmed V and J ends, which lost 5 bases and 3 bases, there was a span of 15 bases. From germline, CDR1 is SGHAT and CDR2 FQDESV (reference sequence). Specimen: blood. The receptor comes from a woman aged 40-49 years with Graves' ophthalmopathy. The genes are TRBV11-1 and TRBJ2-3; a weak D match, TRBD1 (6 bases). The CDR3 spells CASSPITGRTDTQYF. CDR3 in DNA: TGTGCCAGCAGCCCCATAACAGGGAGAACAGATACGCAGTATTTT.